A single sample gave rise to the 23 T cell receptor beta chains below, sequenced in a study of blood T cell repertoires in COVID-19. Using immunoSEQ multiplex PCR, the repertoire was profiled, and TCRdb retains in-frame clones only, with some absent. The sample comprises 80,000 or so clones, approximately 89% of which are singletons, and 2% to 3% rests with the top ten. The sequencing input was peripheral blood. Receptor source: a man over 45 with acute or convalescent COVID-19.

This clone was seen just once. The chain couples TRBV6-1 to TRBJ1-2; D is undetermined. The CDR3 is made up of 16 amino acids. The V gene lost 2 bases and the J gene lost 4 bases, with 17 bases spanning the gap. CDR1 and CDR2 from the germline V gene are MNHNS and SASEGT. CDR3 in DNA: TGTGCCAGCAGTGAAAACTCGCGCGTAGCGGCCTATGGCTACACCTTC. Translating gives CASSENSRVAAYGYTF.

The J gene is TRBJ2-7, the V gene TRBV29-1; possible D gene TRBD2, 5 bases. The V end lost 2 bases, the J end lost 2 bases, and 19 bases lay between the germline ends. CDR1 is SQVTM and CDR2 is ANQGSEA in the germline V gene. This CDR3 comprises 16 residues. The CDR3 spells CSVERLVSGLTYEQYF. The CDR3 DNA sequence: TGCAGCGTTGAAAGGCTCGTAAGCGGACTTACCTACGAGCAGTACTTC.

The CDR3 sequence: CASSETSGKGYNEQFF. The DNA for the CDR3 is TGTGCCAGCAGTGAGACTAGCGGGAAGGGGTACAATGAGCAGTTCTTC. The chain has TRBV6-1 and TRBJ2-1; 11 bases match TRBD2. V lost 3 bases, J lost 4 bases, and 5 bases stayed unmatched. The CDR3 is made up of 16 amino acids. Looked up from germline, CDR1 is MNHNS and CDR2 is SASEGT.

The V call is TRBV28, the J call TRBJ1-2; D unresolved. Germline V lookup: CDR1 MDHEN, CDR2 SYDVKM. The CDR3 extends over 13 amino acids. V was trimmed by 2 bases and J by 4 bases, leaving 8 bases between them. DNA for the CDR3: TGTGCCAGCAGTTTAGGGGAGGTCTATGGCTACACCTTC. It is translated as CASSLGEVYGYTF.

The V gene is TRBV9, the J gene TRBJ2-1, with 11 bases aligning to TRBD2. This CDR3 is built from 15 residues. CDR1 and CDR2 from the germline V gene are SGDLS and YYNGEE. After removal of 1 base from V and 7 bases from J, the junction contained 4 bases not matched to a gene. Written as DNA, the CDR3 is TGTGCCAGCAGCGTACTAGCGGGGGGCGGGAATGAGCAGTTCTTC. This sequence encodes CASSVLAGGGNEQFF. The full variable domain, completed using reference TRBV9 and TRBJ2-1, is DSGVTQTPKHLITATGQRVTLRCSPRSGDLSVYWYQQSLDQGLQFLIQYYNGEERAKGNILERFSAQQFPDLHSELNLSSLELGDSALYFCASSVLAGGGNEQFFGPGTRLTVL.

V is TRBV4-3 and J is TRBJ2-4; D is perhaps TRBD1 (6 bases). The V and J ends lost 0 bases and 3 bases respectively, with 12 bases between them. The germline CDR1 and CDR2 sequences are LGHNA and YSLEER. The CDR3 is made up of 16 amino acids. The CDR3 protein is CASSQDLQGGKNIQYF. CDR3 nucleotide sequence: TGCGCCAGCAGCCAAGATCTACAGGGTGGCAAAAACATTCAGTACTTC.

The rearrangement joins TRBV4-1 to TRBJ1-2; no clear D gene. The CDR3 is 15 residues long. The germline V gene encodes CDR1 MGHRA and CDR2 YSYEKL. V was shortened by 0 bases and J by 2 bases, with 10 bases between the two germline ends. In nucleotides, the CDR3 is TGCGCCAGCAGCCAAGAGAGTGTACGAAACTATGGCTACACCTTC. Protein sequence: CASSQESVRNYGYTF.

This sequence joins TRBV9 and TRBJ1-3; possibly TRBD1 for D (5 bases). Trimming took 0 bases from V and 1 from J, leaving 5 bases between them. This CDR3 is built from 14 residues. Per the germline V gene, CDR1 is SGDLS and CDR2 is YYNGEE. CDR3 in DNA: TGTGCCAGCAGCGTAGGACAGTCTGGAAACACCATATATTTT. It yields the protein CASSVGQSGNTIYF.

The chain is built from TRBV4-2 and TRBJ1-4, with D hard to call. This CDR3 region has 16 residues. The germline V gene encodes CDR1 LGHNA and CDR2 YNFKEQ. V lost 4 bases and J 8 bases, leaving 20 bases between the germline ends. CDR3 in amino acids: CASSPPTGKKGEKLFF. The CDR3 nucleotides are TGTGCCAGCAGCCCCCCGACCGGGAAAAAGGGCGAAAAACTGTTTTTT.

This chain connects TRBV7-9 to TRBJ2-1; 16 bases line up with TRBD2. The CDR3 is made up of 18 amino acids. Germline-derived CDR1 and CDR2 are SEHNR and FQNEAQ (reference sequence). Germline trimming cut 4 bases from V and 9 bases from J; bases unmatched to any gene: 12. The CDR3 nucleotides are TGTGCCAGCAGCTCCCCACACGGGACTAGCGGGAGGGCCTTTGAGCAGTTCTTC. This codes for CASSSPHGTSGRAFEQFF.

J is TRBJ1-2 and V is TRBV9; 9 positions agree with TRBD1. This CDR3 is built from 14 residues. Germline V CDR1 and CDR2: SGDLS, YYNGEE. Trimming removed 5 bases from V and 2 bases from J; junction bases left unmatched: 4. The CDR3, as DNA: TGTGCCAGCAGTTCCGGGACAGGGAACTATGGCTACACCTTC. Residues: CASSSGTGNYGYTF.

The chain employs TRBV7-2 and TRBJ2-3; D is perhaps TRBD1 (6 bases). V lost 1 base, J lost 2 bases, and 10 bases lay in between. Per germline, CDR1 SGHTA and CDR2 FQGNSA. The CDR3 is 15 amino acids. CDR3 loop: CASSLVRGNTDTQYF. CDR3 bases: TGTGCCAGCAGCTTAGTAAGGGGGAACACAGATACGCAGTATTTT.

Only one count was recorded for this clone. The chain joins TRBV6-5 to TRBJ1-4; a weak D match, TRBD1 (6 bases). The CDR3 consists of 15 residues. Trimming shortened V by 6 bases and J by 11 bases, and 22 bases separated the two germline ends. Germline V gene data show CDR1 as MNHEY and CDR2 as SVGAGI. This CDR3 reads CASSPSASTGFKLFF. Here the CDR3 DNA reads TGTGCCAGCAGCCCCTCCGCCTCAACAGGGTTCAAACTGTTTTTT.

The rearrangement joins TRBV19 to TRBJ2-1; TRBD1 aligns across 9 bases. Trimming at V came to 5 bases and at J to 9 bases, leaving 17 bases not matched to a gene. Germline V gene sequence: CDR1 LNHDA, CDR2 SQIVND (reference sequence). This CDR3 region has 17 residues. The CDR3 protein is CASSSGSTGGRNGEQFF. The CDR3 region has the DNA TGTGCCAGTAGTTCGGGGAGCACAGGGGGCAGGAATGGTGAGCAGTTCTTC.

The CDR3, as DNA: TGTGCCAGCAGTCTAGCGGGGGGACTAGAGACCCAGTACTTC. Its translation is CASSLAGGLETQYF. The chain has TRBV7-2 and TRBJ2-5, with 11 nucleotides matching TRBD2. The CDR3 covers 14 residues. Germline V gives CDR1 SGHTA, CDR2 FQGNSA. V lost 6 bases to trimming and J lost 4 bases; unmatched junction nucleotides: 4.

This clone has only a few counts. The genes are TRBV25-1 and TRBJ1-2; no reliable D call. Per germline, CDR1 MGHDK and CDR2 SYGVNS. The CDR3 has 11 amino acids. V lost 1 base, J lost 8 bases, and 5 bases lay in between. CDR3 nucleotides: TGTGCCAGCAGTGAATCCCTCGGCTACACCTTC. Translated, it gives CASSESLGYTF.

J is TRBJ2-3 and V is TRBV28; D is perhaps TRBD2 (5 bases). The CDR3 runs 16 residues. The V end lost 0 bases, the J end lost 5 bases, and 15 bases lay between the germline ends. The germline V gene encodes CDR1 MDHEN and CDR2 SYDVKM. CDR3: CASSLWAGTGLDTQYF. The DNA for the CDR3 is TGTGCCAGCAGTTTATGGGCGGGTACCGGTTTAGATACGCAGTATTTT.

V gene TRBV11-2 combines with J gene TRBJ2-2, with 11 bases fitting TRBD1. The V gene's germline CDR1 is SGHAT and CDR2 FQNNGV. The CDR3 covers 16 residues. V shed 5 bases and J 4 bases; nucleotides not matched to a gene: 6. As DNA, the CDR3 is TGTGCCAGCAGCGTTGGGACAGGGGGTTTCACCGGGGAGCTGTTTTTT. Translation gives CASSVGTGGFTGELFF. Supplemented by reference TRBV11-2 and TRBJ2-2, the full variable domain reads EAGVAQSPRYKIIEKRQSVAFWCNPISGHATLYWYQQILGQGPKLLIQFQNNGVVDDSQLPKDRFSAERLKGVDSTLKIQPAKLEDSAVYLCASSVGTGGFTGELFFGEGSRLTVL.

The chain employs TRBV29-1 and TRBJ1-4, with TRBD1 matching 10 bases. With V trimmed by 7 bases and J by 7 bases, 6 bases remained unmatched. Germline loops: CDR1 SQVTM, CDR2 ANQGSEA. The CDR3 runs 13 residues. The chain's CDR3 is CSGRTGGTEKLFF. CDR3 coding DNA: TGCAGCGGACGGACAGGGGGAACTGAAAAACTGTTTTTT.

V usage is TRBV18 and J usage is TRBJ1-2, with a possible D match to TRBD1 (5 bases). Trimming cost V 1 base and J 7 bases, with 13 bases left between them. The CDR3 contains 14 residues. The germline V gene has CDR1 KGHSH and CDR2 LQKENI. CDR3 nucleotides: TGTGCCAGCTCACCACTACCGGGGGACTCTGGCTACACCTTC. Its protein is CASSPLPGDSGYTF.

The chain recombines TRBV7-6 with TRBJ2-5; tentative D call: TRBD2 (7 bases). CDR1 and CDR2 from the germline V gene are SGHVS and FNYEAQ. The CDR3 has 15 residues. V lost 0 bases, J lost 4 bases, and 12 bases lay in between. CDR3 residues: CASSLAGGLGETQYF. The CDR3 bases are TGTGCCAGCAGCTTAGCCGGGGGGCTCGGAGAGACCCAGTACTTC. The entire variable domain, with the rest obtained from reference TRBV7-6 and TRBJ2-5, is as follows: GAGVSQSPRYKVTKRGQDVALRCDPISGHVSLYWYRQALGQGPEFLTYFNYEAQQDKSGLPNDRFSAERPEGSISTLTIQRTEQRDSAMYRCASSLAGGLGETQYFGPGTRLLVL.

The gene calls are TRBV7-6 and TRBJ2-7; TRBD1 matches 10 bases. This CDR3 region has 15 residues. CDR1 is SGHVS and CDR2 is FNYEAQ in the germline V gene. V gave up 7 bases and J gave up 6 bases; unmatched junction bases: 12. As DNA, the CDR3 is TGTGCCAGCACCCCATTTGGGACAGGGGCGGTCGAGCAGTACTTC. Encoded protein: CASTPFGTGAVEQYF.

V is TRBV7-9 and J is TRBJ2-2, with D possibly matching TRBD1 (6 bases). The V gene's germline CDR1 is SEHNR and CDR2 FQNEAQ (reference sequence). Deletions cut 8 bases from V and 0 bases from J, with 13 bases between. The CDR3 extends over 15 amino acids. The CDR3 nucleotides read TGTGCCAGCCGGTCAGGGGCTGCGAACACCGGGGAGCTGTTTTTT. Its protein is CASRSGAANTGELFF.